The following is a T cell receptor beta chain sequence with its context. Antigen specificity is unknown. This specimen comes from a study of T-cell reconstitution after alpha-beta-depleted transplantation in children. Findings and caveats of the study: From newly produced T cells came most of the T-cell counts and diversity one year after transplant. Several hundred expanded graft clones reportedly gave rise to the alpha-beta T cells present about two months after transplant. Elevated TCRbeta diversity at day 60 was traced, in some patients, to surviving recipient T cells and thymic progenitors.

Construction of the TCRbeta library involved unique molecular identifiers. TCRdb fed the PCR reads into MiXCR, producing one record per CDR3 protein. Among some 460,000 distinct CDR3 sequences, around 15% were seen once, and the ten largest hold roughly 27%. Trimming removed 1 base at V and 3 bases at J, with 16 bases between. Germline CDR1 LGHNA, CDR2 YNFKEQ. The CDR3 consists of 18 residues. The sample here was PBMCs, mostly from graft donor cells, taken 360 days after TCRalphabeta/CD19-depleted stem cell transplant. The source of this sequence is a boy in the first two years of life who had a stem cell transplant for Wiskott-Aldrich syndrome, so the T cells may come from the graft donor. This sequence joins TRBV4-2 and TRBJ2-6; D may be TRBD1 or TRBD2 (6 bases each). The CDR3 is CASSQGPPGARGANVLTF. The CDR3 DNA follows: TGTGCCAGCAGCCAAGGTCCCCCGGGGGCGCGTGGGGCCAACGTCCTGACTTTC.